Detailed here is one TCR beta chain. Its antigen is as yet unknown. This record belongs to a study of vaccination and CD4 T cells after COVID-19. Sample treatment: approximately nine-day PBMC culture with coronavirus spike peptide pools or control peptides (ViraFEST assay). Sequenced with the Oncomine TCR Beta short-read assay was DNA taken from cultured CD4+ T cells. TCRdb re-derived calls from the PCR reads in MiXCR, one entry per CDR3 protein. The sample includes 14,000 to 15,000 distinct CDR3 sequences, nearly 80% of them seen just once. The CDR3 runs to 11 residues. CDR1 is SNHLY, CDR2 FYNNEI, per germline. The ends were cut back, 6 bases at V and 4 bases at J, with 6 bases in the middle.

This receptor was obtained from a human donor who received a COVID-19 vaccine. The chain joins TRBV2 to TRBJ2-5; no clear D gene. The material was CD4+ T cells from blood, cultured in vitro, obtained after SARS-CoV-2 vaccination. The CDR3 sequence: CASRSSETQYF. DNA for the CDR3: TGTGCCAGCAGGTCTTCAGAGACCCAGTACTTC.